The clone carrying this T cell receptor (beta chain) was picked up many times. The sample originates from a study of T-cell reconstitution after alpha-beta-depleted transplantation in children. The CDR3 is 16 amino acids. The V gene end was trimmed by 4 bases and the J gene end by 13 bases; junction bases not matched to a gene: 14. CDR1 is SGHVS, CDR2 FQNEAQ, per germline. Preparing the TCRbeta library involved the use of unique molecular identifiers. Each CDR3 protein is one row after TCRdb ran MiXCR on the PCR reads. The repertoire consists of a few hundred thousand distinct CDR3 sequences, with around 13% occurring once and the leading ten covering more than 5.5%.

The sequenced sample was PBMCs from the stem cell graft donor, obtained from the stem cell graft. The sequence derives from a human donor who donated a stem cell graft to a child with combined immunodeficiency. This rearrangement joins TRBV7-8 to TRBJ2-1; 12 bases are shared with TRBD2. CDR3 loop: CASSSVGLAGQSSQFF. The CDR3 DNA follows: TGTGCCAGCAGCTCGGTAGGACTAGCGGGGCAGAGCTCACAGTTCTTC.